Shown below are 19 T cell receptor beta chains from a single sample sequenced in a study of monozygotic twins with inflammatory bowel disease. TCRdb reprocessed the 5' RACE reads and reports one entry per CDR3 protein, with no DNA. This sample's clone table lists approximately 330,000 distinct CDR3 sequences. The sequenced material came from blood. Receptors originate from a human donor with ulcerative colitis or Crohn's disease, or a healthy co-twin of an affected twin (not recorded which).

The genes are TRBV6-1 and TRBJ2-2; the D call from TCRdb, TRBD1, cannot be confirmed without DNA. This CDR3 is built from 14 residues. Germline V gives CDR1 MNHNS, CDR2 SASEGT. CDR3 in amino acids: CASRTGTNTGELFF.

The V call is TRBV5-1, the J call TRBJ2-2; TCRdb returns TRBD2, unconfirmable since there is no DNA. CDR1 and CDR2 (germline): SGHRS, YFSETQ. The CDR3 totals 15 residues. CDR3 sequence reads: CASRSREGLTGELFF.

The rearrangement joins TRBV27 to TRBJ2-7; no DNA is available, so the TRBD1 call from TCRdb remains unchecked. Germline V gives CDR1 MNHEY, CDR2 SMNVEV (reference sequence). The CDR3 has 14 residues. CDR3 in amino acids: CASSLRGHFYEQYF.

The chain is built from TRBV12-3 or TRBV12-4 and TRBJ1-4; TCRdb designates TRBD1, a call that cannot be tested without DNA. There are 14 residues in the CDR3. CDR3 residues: CASSLRGNNEKLFF.

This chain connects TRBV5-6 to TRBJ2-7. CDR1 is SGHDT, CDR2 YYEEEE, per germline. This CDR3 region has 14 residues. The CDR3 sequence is CASSHDFGTYEQYF.

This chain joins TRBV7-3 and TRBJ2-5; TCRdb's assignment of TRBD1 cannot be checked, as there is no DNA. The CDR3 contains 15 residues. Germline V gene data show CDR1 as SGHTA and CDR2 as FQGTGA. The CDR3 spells CASSLGQGVQETQYF. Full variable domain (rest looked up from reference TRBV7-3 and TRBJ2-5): GAGVSQTPSNKVTEKGKYVELRCDPISGHTALYWYRQSLGQGPEFLIYFQGTGAADDSGLPNDRFFAVRPEGSVSTLKIQRTERGDSAVYLCASSLGQGVQETQYFGPGTRLLVL.

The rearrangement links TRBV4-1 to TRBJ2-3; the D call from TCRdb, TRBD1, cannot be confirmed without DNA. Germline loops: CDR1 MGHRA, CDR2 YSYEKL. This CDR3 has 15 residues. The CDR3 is CASSQVGTGTDTQYF.

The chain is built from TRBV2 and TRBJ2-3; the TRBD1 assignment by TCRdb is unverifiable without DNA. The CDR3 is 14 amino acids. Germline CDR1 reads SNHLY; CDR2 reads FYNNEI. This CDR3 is CDSRAGFSTNTQYF.

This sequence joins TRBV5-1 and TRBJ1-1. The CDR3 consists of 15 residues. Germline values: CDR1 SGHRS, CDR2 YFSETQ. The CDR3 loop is CASGPRLGSNTEAFF.

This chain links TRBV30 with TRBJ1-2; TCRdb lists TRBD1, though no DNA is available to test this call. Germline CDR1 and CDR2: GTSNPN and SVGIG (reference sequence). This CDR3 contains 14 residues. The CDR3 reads CAWTGTGEDYGYTF.

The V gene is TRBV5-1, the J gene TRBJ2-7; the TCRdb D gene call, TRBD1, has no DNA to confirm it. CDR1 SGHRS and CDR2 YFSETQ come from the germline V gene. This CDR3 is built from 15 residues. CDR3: CASSSTGTGSDEQYF.

This CDR3 is CSVVTGESEAFF. The rearrangement uses TRBV29-1 and TRBJ1-1; TCRdb lists TRBD1, though no DNA is available to test this call. The CDR3 contains 12 residues. The germline gives CDR1 SQVTM, CDR2 ANQGSEA.

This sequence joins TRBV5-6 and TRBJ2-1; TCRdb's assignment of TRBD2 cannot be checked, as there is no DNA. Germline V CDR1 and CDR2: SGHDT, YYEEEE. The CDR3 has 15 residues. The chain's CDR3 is CASSLEGLADSERFF.

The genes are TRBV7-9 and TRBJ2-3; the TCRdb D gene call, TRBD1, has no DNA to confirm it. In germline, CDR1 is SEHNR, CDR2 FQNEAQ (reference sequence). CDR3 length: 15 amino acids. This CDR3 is CASSAWGPDPDTQYF. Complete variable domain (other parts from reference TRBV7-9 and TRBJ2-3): DTGVSQNPRHKITKRGQNVTFRCDPISEHNRLYWYRQTLGQGPEFLTYFQNEAQLEKSRLLSDRFSAERPKGSFSTLEIQRTEQGDSAMYLCASSAWGPDPDTQYFGPGTRLTVL.

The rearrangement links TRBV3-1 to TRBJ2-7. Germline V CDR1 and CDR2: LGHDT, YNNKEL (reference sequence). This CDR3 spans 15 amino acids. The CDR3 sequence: CASSHRLELIYEQYF.

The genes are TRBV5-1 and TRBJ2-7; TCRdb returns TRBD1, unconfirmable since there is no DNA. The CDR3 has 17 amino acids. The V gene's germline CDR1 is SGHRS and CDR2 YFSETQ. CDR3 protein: CASSLAEPGRPSYEQYF.

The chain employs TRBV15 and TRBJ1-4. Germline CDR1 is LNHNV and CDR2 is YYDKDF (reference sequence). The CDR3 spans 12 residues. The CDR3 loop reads CATSRDFEKLFF.

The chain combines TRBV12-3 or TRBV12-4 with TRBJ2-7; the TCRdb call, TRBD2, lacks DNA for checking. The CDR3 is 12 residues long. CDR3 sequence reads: CASSLPGGRAYF.

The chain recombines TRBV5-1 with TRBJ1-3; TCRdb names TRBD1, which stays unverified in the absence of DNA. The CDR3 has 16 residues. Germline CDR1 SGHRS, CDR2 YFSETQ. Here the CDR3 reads CASSLVGRVPGNTIYF.